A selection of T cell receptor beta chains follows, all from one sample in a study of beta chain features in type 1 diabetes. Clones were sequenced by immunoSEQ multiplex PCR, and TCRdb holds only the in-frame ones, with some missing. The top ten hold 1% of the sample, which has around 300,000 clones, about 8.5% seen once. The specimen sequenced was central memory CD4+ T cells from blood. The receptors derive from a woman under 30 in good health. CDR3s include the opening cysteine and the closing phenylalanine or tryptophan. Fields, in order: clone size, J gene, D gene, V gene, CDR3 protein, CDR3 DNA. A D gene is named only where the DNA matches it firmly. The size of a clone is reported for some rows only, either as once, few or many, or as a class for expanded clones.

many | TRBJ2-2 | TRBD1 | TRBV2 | CASNAGTGGGELFF | TGTGCCAGCAATGCCGGGACAGGAGGCGGGGAGCTGTTTTTT
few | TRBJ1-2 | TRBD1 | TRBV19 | CASRRESTGEDYGYTF | TGTGCCAGTAGGCGCGAAAGTACAGGGGAAGACTATGGCTACACCTTC
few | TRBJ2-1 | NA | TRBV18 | CASSPLSGSYNEQFF | TGTGCCAGCTCACCGCTTAGCGGCTCCTACAATGAGCAGTTCTTC
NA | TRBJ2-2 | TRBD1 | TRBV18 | CASSLQTGTGRTGELFF | TGTGCCAGCTCACTACAAACCGGGACAGGGAGAACCGGAGAGCTGTTTTTT
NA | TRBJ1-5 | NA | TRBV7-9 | CASSLAGRQPQHF | TGTGCCAGCAGCTTAGCGGGGAGGCAGCCCCAGCATTTT
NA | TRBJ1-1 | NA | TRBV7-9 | CASSLVRGLETEAFF | TGTGCCAGCAGCTTAGTTCGGGGTTTGGAGACTGAAGCTTTCTTT
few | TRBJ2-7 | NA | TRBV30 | CAWDTYEQYF | TGTGCCTGGGACACCTACGAGCAGTACTTC
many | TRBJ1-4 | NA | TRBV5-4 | CASNLRGEKLFF | TGTGCCAGCAACCTCAGAGGTGAAAAACTGTTTTTT
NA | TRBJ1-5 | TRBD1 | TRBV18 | CASSPGTGQQPQHF | TGTGCCAGCTCACCTGGGACAGGCCAACAGCCCCAGCATTTT
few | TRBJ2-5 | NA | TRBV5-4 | CASSSSGAGETQYF | TGTGCCAGCAGCTCGTCGGGGGCCGGGGAGACCCAGTACTTC
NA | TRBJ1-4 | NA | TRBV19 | CASSMNGAEKLFF | TGTGCCAGTAGTATGAATGGGGCAGAAAAACTGTTTTTT
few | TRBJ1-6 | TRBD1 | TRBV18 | CASSQGQGAPNSPLHF | TGTGCCAGCTCACAAGGACAGGGGGCACCCAATTCACCCCTCCACTTT
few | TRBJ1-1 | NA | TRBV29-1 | CSGSGGWGMNTEAFF | TGCAGCGGATCCGGGGGTTGGGGCATGAACACTGAAGCTTTCTTT
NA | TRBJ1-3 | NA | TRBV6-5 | CASSSGSGNTIYF | TGTGCCAGCAGTTCAGGGTCTGGAAACACCATATATTTT
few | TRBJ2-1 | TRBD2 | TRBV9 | CASSVAAPSGTTRRGAEQFF | TGTGCCAGCAGCGTAGCGGCGCCTAGCGGGACCACCCGCCGAGGGGCTGAGCAGTTCTTC
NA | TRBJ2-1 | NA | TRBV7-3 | CASSSYGNPANEQFF | TGTGCCAGCAGCTCCTATGGGAATCCGGCCAATGAGCAGTTCTTC
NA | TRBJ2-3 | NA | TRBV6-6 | CASSYLRTQYF | TGTGCCAGCAGTTATCTGAGGACGCAGTATTTT
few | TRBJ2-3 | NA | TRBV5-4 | CASSLADTITDTQYF | TGTGCCAGCAGCTTGGCGGACACAATCACAGATACGCAGTATTTT
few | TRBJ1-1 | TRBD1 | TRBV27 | CASSQDRGRNTEAFF | TGTGCCAGCAGTCAAGACAGGGGAAGGAACACTGAAGCTTTCTTT
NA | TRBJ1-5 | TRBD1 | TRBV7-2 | CATQGGSRDQPQHF | TGTGCCACCCAGGGGGGTTCCCGAGATCAGCCCCAGCATTTT
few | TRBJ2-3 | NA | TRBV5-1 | CASSRGQDTQYF | TGCGCCAGCAGCAGAGGGCAAGATACGCAGTATTTT
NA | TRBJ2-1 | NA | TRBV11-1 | CASNGLGVVSEQFF | TGTGCCAGCAACGGGTTGGGTGTAGTAAGTGAGCAGTTCTTC
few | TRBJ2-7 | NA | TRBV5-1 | CASSPLDRREDEQYF | TGCGCCAGCAGCCCCCTAGATCGCAGGGAGGACGAGCAGTACTTC
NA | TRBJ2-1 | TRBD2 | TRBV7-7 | CASSSQTSGLGHEQFF | TGTGCTAGCAGCTCCCAGACTAGCGGACTGGGCCATGAGCAGTTCTTC
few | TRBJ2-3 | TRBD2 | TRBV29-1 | CSVGTSGSNADTQYF | TGCAGCGTTGGGACTAGCGGGAGTAACGCAGATACGCAGTATTTT
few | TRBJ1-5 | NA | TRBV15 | CATYPRQMDHQPQHF | TGTGCCACCTACCCCAGGCAGATGGACCATCAGCCCCAGCATTTT
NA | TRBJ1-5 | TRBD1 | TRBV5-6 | CASSIRQGATSAQHF | TGTGCCAGCAGCATTAGACAGGGGGCCACTTCGGCCCAGCATTTT
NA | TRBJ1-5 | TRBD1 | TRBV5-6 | CASSLGQDQPQHF | TGTGCCAGCAGCCTGGGACAGGATCAGCCCCAGCATTTT
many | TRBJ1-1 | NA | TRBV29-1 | CSERQARVPEAFF | TGCAGCGAGAGACAGGCGAGGGTCCCTGAAGCTTTCTTT
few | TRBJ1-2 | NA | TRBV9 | CASKSRGRVGYTF | TGTGCCAGCAAGAGCCGGGGCAGGGTTGGCTACACCTTC
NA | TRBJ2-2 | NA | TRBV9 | CASSPTSTARTGELFF | TGTGCCAGCAGCCCCACCTCGACAGCCAGAACCGGGGAGCTGTTTTTT
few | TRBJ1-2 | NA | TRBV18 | CASSPNLFYGYTF | TGTGCCAGCTCCCCAAACCTATTTTATGGCTACACCTTC
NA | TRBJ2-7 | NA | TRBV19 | CASSYQRTYEQYF | TGTGCCAGTAGCTACCAACGAACCTACGAGCAGTACTTC
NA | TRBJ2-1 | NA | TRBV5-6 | CASSLIGKGEQFF | TGTGCCAGCAGCTTGATCGGGAAGGGAGAGCAGTTCTTC
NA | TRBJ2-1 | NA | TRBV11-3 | CASSLGPSYNEQFF | TGTGCCAGCAGCTTGGGGCCTAGCTACAATGAGCAGTTCTTC